Listed below are T cell receptor beta chains from one sample, sequenced in a study of CD8+ T cells in alopecia areata. The table came from immunoSEQ multiplex PCR; TCRdb's copy has only in-frame clones and leaves some out. The sample has 200,000 to 250,000 clones, 64% seen once. Source: CD4+ T cells sorted from blood, taken at week 4, from a patient treated with tofacitinib. These receptors were obtained from a human donor with alopecia areata. Each CDR3 is given with its conserved first and last residue. A D gene is named only where the DNA matches it firmly. Some rows mark clone size as missing; the rest say once, few, many or name a class of expanded clone.

>few|TRBD1|TRBJ1-2|TRBV6-5
TGTGCCAGCATCGGGACAGGGGGTAACTATGGCTACACCTTC
CASIGTGGNYGYTF
>-|-|TRBJ1-5|TRBV15
TGTGCCACCAAATTCCCCGGGACCCTTAGCAATCAGCCCCAGCATTTT
CATKFPGTLSNQPQHF
>-|-|TRBJ1-6|TRBV20-1
TGCAGTGCTCTTGGCGGGACAAGCTTCCACTTT
CSALGGTSFHF
>-|TRBD1|TRBJ2-2|TRBV2
TGTGCCAGCAGTGAGGGACAGCACACCGGGGAGCTGTTTTTT
CASSEGQHTGELFF
>-|-|TRBJ1-6|TRBV4-3
TGCGCCAGCAGCCAAGAAGCACGGATGGTCAGGGCCAATTCACCCCTCCACTTT
CASSQEARMVRANSPLHF
>-|-|TRBJ2-3|TRBV7-7
TGTGCTAGCAGCTTAGGCGGTGAAAATACGCAGTATTTT
CASSLGGENTQYF
>once|TRBD2|TRBJ2-1|TRBV4-2
TGTGCCAGCAGCCAGGCCGGGACTAGCGGGGGAACCTACAATGAGCAGTTCTTC
CASSQAGTSGGTYNEQFF
>-|-|TRBJ2-7|TRBV7-8
TGTGCCAGCAGTTTGGGGTTCTACGAGCAGTACTTC
CASSLGFYEQYF
>-|-|TRBJ2-6|TRBV29-1
TGCAGCGTTGGGATGACCTCTGGGGCCAACGTCCTGACTTTC
CSVGMTSGANVLTF
>-|TRBD2|TRBJ2-3|TRBV27
TGTGCCAGCAGCTCTCGGACTAGCCCTGCTGGTACGCAGTATTTT
CASSSRTSPAGTQYF
>-|-|TRBJ1-1|TRBV7-2
TGTGCCAGCAGCTTAACCTTAGGAGGGAACACTGAAGCTTTCTTT
CASSLTLGGNTEAFF
>-|TRBD1|TRBJ1-2|TRBV30
TGTGCCTTACAGGGGTATGGCTACACCTTC
CALQGYGYTF
>-|-|TRBJ2-5|TRBV7-9
TGTGCCAGCAGAATGGGACAAGAGACCCAGTACTTC
CASRMGQETQYF
>-|TRBD1|TRBJ1-1|TRBV19
TGTGCCAGTAGTATGAGGGACAGGGGCGATGGAGCTTTCTTT
CASSMRDRGDGAFF
>-|TRBD2|TRBJ2-3|TRBV19
TGTGCCAGTAGTATGGGAGCGGGGTCGACCACAGATACGCAGTATTTT
CASSMGAGSTTDTQYF
>-|-|TRBJ1-2|TRBV20-1
TGCAGTGCTAGAGTGTATAGCGGCTACACCTTC
CSARVYSGYTF
>-|-|TRBJ2-3|TRBV7-9
TGTGCCAGCAGCCGTGAGAGGGGCCCTAGCACAGATACGCAGTATTTT
CASSRERGPSTDTQYF
>-|TRBD2|TRBJ2-5|TRBV4-1
TGCGCCAGCAGCCAAGGAGGCGGGGGGGGTGAGACCCAGTACTTC
CASSQGGGGGETQYF
>-|-|TRBJ1-5|TRBV30
TGTGCCTGGAGTGTACAAGGTACTCAGCCCCAGCATTTT
CAWSVQGTQPQHF
>-|-|TRBJ2-5|TRBV29-1
TGCAGCGTTGGTGGAGAAGAGACCCAGTACTTC
CSVGGEETQYF
>-|-|TRBJ1-4|TRBV7-2
TGTGCCAGCAGCTTAGCTATGACAGGACGTAATGAAAAACTGTTTTTT
CASSLAMTGRNEKLFF
>-|-|TRBJ2-5|TRBV7-2
TGTGCCAGCAGCAAGGTCGTCCGGGGGGCCGTTGGAGAGACCCAGTACTTC
CASSKVVRGAVGETQYF
>-|-|TRBJ2-7|TRBV4-1
TGCGCCAGCAGCCAAGATGGGCTCGGGCAGTACTTC
CASSQDGLGQYF
>-|-|TRBJ1-5|TRBV30
TGTGCCTGGAGTGTACTATCGGCTTTTAGCAATCAGCCCCAGCATTTT
CAWSVLSAFSNQPQHF
>few|-|TRBJ2-1|TRBV6-5
TGTGCCAGCAGGCTAAACAATGAGCAGTTCTTC
CASRLNNEQFF
>-|TRBD1|TRBJ2-5|TRBV29-1
TGCAGCGCCCAAAGAGGGGGGACAGGGGGTCAAGAGACCCAGTACTTC
CSAQRGGTGGQETQYF
>-|TRBD2|TRBJ2-3|TRBV4-1
TGCGCCAGCAGCCAAGAAAGGCGGGGGATCACAGATACGCAGTATTTT
CASSQERRGITDTQYF
>-|-|TRBJ2-2|TRBV5-4
TGTGCCAGCAGCTCTGAGGGGGAGCTGTTTTTT
CASSSEGELFF
>-|TRBD2|TRBJ2-3|TRBV7-3
TGTGCCAGCAGCTTAATGGGACTAGCGGCGGATACGCAGTATTTT
CASSLMGLAADTQYF
>-|-|TRBJ2-3|TRBV9
TGTGCCAGCAGCGTCCTACAGGGAACTAGCACAGATACGCAGTATTTT
CASSVLQGTSTDTQYF
>few|-|TRBJ2-3|TRBV6-5
TGTGCCACCTATGTGGCTAGCACAGATACGCAGTATTTT
CATYVASTDTQYF
>-|TRBD1|TRBJ2-1|TRBV19
TGTGCCAGTAGTATCCGGGACAGGGGGCGCAATGAGCAGTTCTTC
CASSIRDRGRNEQFF
>-|-|TRBJ1-6|TRBV7-2
TGTGCCAGCAGCCCCAACTATAATTCACCCCTCCACTTT
CASSPNYNSPLHF
>-|-|TRBJ2-3|TRBV15
TGTGCCACCAGCAGAGATTATGGGGAATACACCACAGATACGCAGTATTTT
CATSRDYGEYTTDTQYF
>-|-|TRBJ1-4|TRBV7-9
TGTGCCAGCAGCTTAGGGTCAGGGGAAAATGAAAAACTGTTTTTT
CASSLGSGENEKLFF
>-|TRBD1|TRBJ2-5|TRBV7-9
TGTGCCAGCAGCGATTACAGGGGGCGAGAGACCCAGTACTTC
CASSDYRGRETQYF
>-|-|TRBJ2-7|TRBV20-1
TGCAGTGCTAGTGGAAGCTACGAGCAGTACTTC
CSASGSYEQYF
>once|TRBD1|TRBJ2-2|TRBV9
TGTGCCAGCAGCGGACAACAGGGGGCGAACACCGGGGAGCTGTTTTTT
CASSGQQGANTGELFF
>few|TRBD1|TRBJ2-3|TRBV7-9
TGTGCCAGCAGCTCGGGCCCCCGGGACAGATACACAGATACGCAGTATTTT
CASSSGPRDRYTDTQYF
>-|-|TRBJ2-5|TRBV29-1
TGCAGCGTTGAAGGACTGACAGAGACCCAGTACTTC
CSVEGLTETQYF
>-|-|TRBJ2-5|TRBV11-2
TGTGCCAGCAGCACACCCGCGAAGGCGCAAGAGACCCAGTACTTC
CASSTPAKAQETQYF
>once|-|TRBJ1-5|TRBV2
TGTGCCAGCAGCCTCGAGAAGGGGCCCCAGCATTTT
CASSLEKGPQHF
>-|TRBD1|TRBJ1-2|TRBV6-5
TGTGCCAGCAGGAGGGAGACAGGGGTTAACTATGGCTACACCTTC
CASRRETGVNYGYTF
>-|-|TRBJ2-7|TRBV6-5
TGTGCCAGCAGTAAGGCGTGGACGGATTCCTACGAGCAGTACTTC
CASSKAWTDSYEQYF
>-|-|TRBJ1-2|TRBV7-2
TGTGCCAGCAGCTTGGGGGGTGGTGGCTACACCTTC
CASSLGGGGYTF
>-|-|TRBJ2-3|TRBV9
TGTGCCAGCAGCGTAGGGGGTATGGGGGCAGATACGCAGTATTTT
CASSVGGMGADTQYF
>-|-|TRBJ2-7|TRBV5-6
TGTGCCAGCAGCTTGTTTTACGAGCAGTACTTC
CASSLFYEQYF
>-|-|TRBJ1-1|TRBV5-1
TGCGCCAGCAGCTCCCCAGAGAACACTGAAGCTTTCTTT
CASSSPENTEAFF
>-|TRBD1|TRBJ1-1|TRBV18
TGTGCCAGCTCACCTGCGGGGACAGGGGGCTTGAGCACTGAAGCTTTCTTT
CASSPAGTGGLSTEAFF
>-|TRBD1|TRBJ2-7|TRBV30
TGTGCCTGGACCTGGACAGGGAACGGCGAGCAGTACTTC
CAWTWTGNGEQYF
>-|-|TRBJ2-1|TRBV9
TGTGCCAGCAGCGCTGGCGGAGTGCAGGGGCGTTACAATGAGCAGTTCTTC
CASSAGGVQGRYNEQFF